The 6 T cell receptor beta chains below all came from one sample that was sequenced in a study of tumor and adjacent non-tumor tissue in lung cancer. RNA was extracted from bulk tissue without any cell sorting. Distant lung tissue was collected more than 3 cm away from the tumor edge. The library came from three nested PCR rounds adapted from ARM-PCR protocols. From the multiplex PCR reads, TCRdb called clonotypes with MiXCR, one entry per CDR3 protein. The table records tens of thousands of distinct CDR3 sequences, roughly 77% of them present only once. Sequencing was carried out using distant non-tumor lung tissue. Receptors were obtained from a man in his fifties or sixties with non-small cell lung cancer.

The rearrangement links TRBV11-3 to TRBJ2-5, with 9 bases identical to TRBD1. Trimming at V came to 7 bases and at J to 4 bases, leaving 4 bases not matched to a gene. This CDR3 comprises 13 residues. CDR1 and CDR2 from the germline V gene are SGHNT and YENEEA. CDR3 nucleotide sequence: TGTGCCAGCAAACAGGGGGCGGGAGAGACCCAGTACTTC. Translated, it gives CASKQGAGETQYF.

This clonotype was counted only a few times. As the CDR3 is not closed by the conserved phenylalanine or tryptophan, this likely results from a read error. This chain links TRBV7-8 with TRBJ2-1; 12 nucleotides align to TRBD2. Per germline, CDR1 SGHVS and CDR2 FQNEAQ. The CDR3 covers 18 residues. Written as DNA, the CDR3 is TGTGCTAGCAGCCCGGCGACTAGCGGGAGAATTTCCTACAATGAGCAGTTCCTC. Protein sequence: CASSPATSGRISYNEQFL.

This clonotype was recorded a few times. CDR3 amino acids: CASSSKFGGTDTQYF. As DNA, the CDR3 is TGTGCCAGCAGCTCAAAATTCGGAGGGACAGATACGCAGTATTTT. The chain carries TRBV5-4 and TRBJ2-3; perhaps TRBD2 as D (6 bases). Germline V CDR1 and CDR2: SGHNT, YYREEE (reference sequence). The V gene lost 3 bases and the J gene lost 3 bases, with 14 bases spanning the gap. There are 15 residues in the CDR3. The full variable domain, in which reference TRBV5-4 and TRBJ2-3 provide the parts outside the CDR3, is ETGVTQSPTHLIKTRGQQVTLRCSSQSGHNTVSWYQQALGQGPQFIFQYYREEENGRGNFPPRFSGLQFPNYSSELNVNALELDDSALYLCASSSKFGGTDTQYFGPGTRLTVL.

Of note for this clonotype: This is likely a read error, given that the CDR3 carries no conserved phenylalanine or tryptophan at its end. The gene calls are TRBV6-1 and TRBJ2-5; tentatively, D is TRBD1 (6 bases). Germline CDR1 reads MNHNS; CDR2 reads SASEGT. This CDR3 has 16 residues. Trimming took 0 bases from V and 7 from J, leaving 18 bases between them. The CDR3 region has the DNA TGTGCCAGCAGTGAAGCGTGGGGGCAAGAGGGTGGGACCCAGTACATC. Encoded protein: CASSEAWGQEGGTQYI.

In regard to this clonotype: The conserved closing phenylalanine or tryptophan is absent in this CDR3, likely reflecting a read error. The chain links TRBV29-1 to TRBJ1-1, with no clear D. CDR1 SQVTM and CDR2 ANQGSEA come from the germline V gene. The CDR3 length is 13 residues. Trimming removed 7 bases from V and 3 bases from J, with 15 bases in between. The CDR3 nucleotides are TGCAGCGCCTCGGAAGGGAGGGACACTGAAGCTTTCCTT. Its translation: CSASEGRDTEAFL.

For this clonotype: Being one base from a much bigger clone, this may be a read error. This chain uses TRBV11-2 with TRBJ1-1, with no clear D. Between the trimmed V and J ends, which lost 11 bases and 7 bases, there was a span of 20 bases. This CDR3 has 13 residues. Germline CDR1 SGHAT, CDR2 FQNNGV. The CDR3, as DNA: TGTGCCTGTCATGGCAGTCCAGGAGGTGAAGCTTTCTTT. Residues: CACHGSPGGEAFF.